Shown below are 21 T cell receptor beta chains from a single sample sequenced in a study of T cell changes during pregnancy in multiple sclerosis. Produced via immunoSEQ multiplex PCR; TCRdb's table is partial and in-frame only. The table shows 26,000 or so clones, with 92% occurring only once. The sample in question was peripheral blood, obtained in the first trimester of pregnancy. Source of these receptors: a female donor in good health, enrolled as a control in a pregnancy study.

The genes are TRBV27 and TRBJ1-5; a possible D gene is TRBD1 (6 bases). Germline V CDR1 and CDR2: MNHEY, SMNVEV (reference sequence). V lost 5 bases and J lost 7, with 15 bases in between. The CDR3 is made up of 14 amino acids. The CDR3 here is CASSPLQGWQPQHF. The DNA of the CDR3 is TGTGCCAGCAGTCCTCTACAGGGTTGGCAGCCCCAGCATTTT.

The V and J genes are TRBV20-1 and TRBJ2-5; D gene ambiguous. Germline CDR1 is DFQATT and CDR2 is SNEGSKA (reference sequence). With 8 bases removed from V and 5 bases from J, the gap between germline ends came to 6 bases. CDR3 length equals 9 residues. The DNA for the CDR3 is TGCAGTCCCAGGGAGACCCAGTACTTC. It yields the protein CSPRETQYF.

This chain uses TRBV10-3 with TRBJ2-1; weak D call: TRBD2 (7 bases). The V gene lost 0 bases and the J gene lost 5 bases, with 14 bases spanning the gap. This CDR3 has 16 amino acids. The germline V gene encodes CDR1 ENHRY and CDR2 SYGVKD. The CDR3 sequence is CAISESRGGANNEQFF. CDR3 in DNA: TGTGCCATCAGTGAGTCACGCGGGGGCGCAAACAATGAGCAGTTCTTC.

This chain connects TRBV9 to TRBJ2-7; 8 bases are a match to TRBD2. With 4 bases clipped from V and 5 bases from J, the junction kept 8 bases outside the gene matches. Germline CDR1 and CDR2: SGDLS and YYNGEE. This CDR3 is built from 14 residues. The CDR3 nucleotides read TGTGCCAGCAGCTGGACGTCGGGGGGGGACGAGCAGTACTTC. This gives the protein CASSWTSGGDEQYF.

J is TRBJ1-3 and V is TRBV19; D gene uncertain. This CDR3 has 15 amino acids. In germline, CDR1 is LNHDA, CDR2 SQIVND (reference sequence). Trimming removed 7 bases at V and 0 bases at J, with 13 bases between. CDR3 region: CASKAPGISGNTIYF. As DNA, the CDR3 is TGTGCCAGTAAAGCCCCAGGCATCTCTGGAAACACCATATATTTT. Complete variable domain (other parts from reference TRBV19 and TRBJ1-3): DGGITQSPKYLFRKEGQNVTLSCEQNLNHDAMYWYRQDPGQGLRLIYYSQIVNDFQKGDIAEGYSVSREKKESFPLTVTSAQKNPTAFYLCASKAPGISGNTIYFGEGSWLTVV.

The rearrangement joins TRBV9 to TRBJ1-4, with a possible D match to TRBD1 (6 bases). Germline CDR1 reads SGDLS; CDR2 reads YYNGEE. The CDR3 is made up of 15 amino acids. Trimming stripped 0 bases from V and 7 bases from J, with 13 bases between. For the CDR3, the DNA is TGTGCCAGCAGCGTAGGGCCAGGGGCGGGTGAAAAACTGTTTTTT. Its protein product is CASSVGPGAGEKLFF.

The chain employs TRBV2 and TRBJ1-4; D call uncertain. CDR3 length: 15 residues. Germline V gene lookup returns CDR1 SNHLY and CDR2 FYNNEI. The V gene lost 1 base and the J gene lost 5 bases, with 11 bases spanning the gap. CDR3 sequence (DNA): TGTGCCAGCAGTGAAGGCCCCGCGGTGAATGAAAAACTGTTTTTT. Protein product: CASSEGPAVNEKLFF.

This clone appeared a single time. The V and J genes are TRBV6-1 and TRBJ1-2; a weak D match, TRBD1 (6 bases). The CDR3 covers 13 residues. Trimming pared 10 bases from V and 1 base from J, leaving 13 bases between. The germline V gene has CDR1 MNHNS and CDR2 SASEGT. CDR3 residues: CATSGQSNYGYTF. In DNA form, the CDR3 reads TGTGCCACCTCGGGACAAAGTAACTATGGCTACACCTTC.

This sequence joins TRBV27 and TRBJ2-5, with TRBD2 matching 7 bases. The CDR3 sequence is 13 residues long. Losses at the gene ends were 3 bases for V and 3 bases for J; bases not matched to a gene: 1. In germline, CDR1 is MNHEY, CDR2 SMNVEV (reference sequence). DNA for the CDR3: TGTGCCAGCAGTTTTGGGGGGGAAGAGACCCAGTACTTC. This gives the protein CASSFGGEETQYF.

The rearrangement joins TRBV5-4 to TRBJ1-2, with TRBD1 matching over 7 bases. Losses at the gene ends were 0 bases for V and 1 base for J; bases not matched to a gene: 6. Germline CDR1 reads SGHNT; CDR2 reads YYREEE (reference sequence). This CDR3 spans 16 amino acids. The CDR3 DNA follows: TGTGCCAGCAGCTTGGGGGGACAGAGTCATAACTATGGCTACACCTTC. Translation: CASSLGGQSHNYGYTF. Filled out from reference TRBV5-4 and TRBJ1-2, the complete variable domain reads ETGVTQSPTHLIKTRGQQVTLRCSSQSGHNTVSWYQQALGQGPQFIFQYYREEENGRGNFPPRFSGLQFPNYSSELNVNALELDDSALYLCASSLGGQSHNYGYTFGSGTRLTVV.

This chain joins TRBV5-6 and TRBJ2-7, with 7 bases identical to TRBD2. Germline-derived CDR1 and CDR2 are SGHDT and YYEEEE. V gave up 0 bases and J gave up 1 base; unmatched junction bases: 4. The CDR3 is 15 amino acids. CDR3 amino acids: CASSLGGLISYEQYF. The CDR3 nucleotides read TGTGCCAGCAGCTTGGGGGGACTAATTTCCTACGAGCAGTACTTC. Using reference TRBV5-6 and TRBJ2-7 for the parts outside the CDR3, the full variable domain is DAGVTQSPTHLIKTRGQQVTLRCSPKSGHDTVSWYQQALGQGPQFIFQYYEEEERQRGNFPDRFSGHQFPNYSSELNVNALLLGDSALYLCASSLGGLISYEQYFGPGTRLTVT.

V and J are TRBV30 and TRBJ1-6; D not certain. This CDR3 comprises 13 residues. Between the trimmed V and J ends, which lost 2 bases and 5 bases, there was a span of 7 bases. CDR1 and CDR2 from the germline V gene are GTSNPN and SVGIG (reference sequence). The CDR3 DNA sequence: TGTGCCTGGAGTTCGGAGAATAATTCACCCCTCCACTTT. This translates into CAWSSENNSPLHF.

CDR3 nucleotide sequence: TGTGCTAGTGGTCTCGGACTAGCCTCCTCCACAGATACGCAGTATTTT. Amino acid sequence: CASGLGLASSTDTQYF. V is TRBV12-5 and J is TRBJ2-3, with 8 nucleotides matching TRBD2. The CDR3 runs 16 residues. Losses at the gene ends were 5 bases for V and 2 bases for J; bases not matched to a gene: 9. Germline V gene sequence: CDR1 LGHNT, CDR2 FRNRAP.

This chain links TRBV7-9 with TRBJ1-2; 7 bases are shared with TRBD1. The CDR3 length is 16 residues. From germline, CDR1 is SEHNR and CDR2 FQNEAQ (reference sequence). V was pared by 6 bases and J by 0 bases, with 10 bases of the junction left unmatched. The CDR3 region is CASSPRRTGANYGYTF. CDR3 nucleotide sequence: TGTGCCAGCAGTCCGCGTCGTACAGGGGCTAACTATGGCTACACCTTC.

The rearrangement links TRBV6-1 to TRBJ1-2; tentative D call: TRBD1 (5 bases). With 0 bases removed from V and 6 bases from J, the gap between germline ends came to 17 bases. Germline V CDR1 and CDR2: MNHNS, SASEGT. CDR3 length: 16 residues. Here the CDR3 reads CASSEASLTGTHGYTF. The CDR3 coding sequence is TGTGCCAGCAGTGAAGCGTCCCTAACAGGTACCCATGGCTACACCTTC.

The chain has TRBV7-9 and TRBJ2-7; D gene unclear. The V gene lost 7 bases and the J gene lost 0 bases, with 10 bases spanning the gap. This CDR3 region has 13 residues. Per the germline V gene, CDR1 is SEHNR and CDR2 is FQNEAQ (reference sequence). Written as DNA, the CDR3 is TGTGCCAGCAACCCGGGTAACTCCTACGAGCAGTACTTC. This encodes CASNPGNSYEQYF.

This clone was counted a few times. V usage is TRBV25-1 and J usage is TRBJ1-1, with D maybe TRBD1 (6 bases). V lost 2 bases and J lost 1, with 11 bases in between. CDR3 length: 15 amino acids. The germline gives CDR1 MGHDK, CDR2 SYGVNS. Here the CDR3 reads CASSETHRENTEAFF. The CDR3 region has the DNA TGTGCCAGCAGTGAAACTCACAGGGAGAACACTGAAGCTTTCTTT.

The chain is built from TRBV7-9 and TRBJ1-4; a weak D match, TRBD1 (5 bases). Germline-derived CDR1 and CDR2 are SEHNR and FQNEAQ (reference sequence). V was trimmed by 5 bases and J by 4 bases, leaving 14 bases between them. The CDR3 has 15 residues. The CDR3 DNA reads as TGTGCCAGCAGCCCGTGGACAAGTCTTAATGAAAAACTGTTTTTT. It translates to CASSPWTSLNEKLFF.

The rearrangement joins TRBV6-4 to TRBJ2-1; possibly TRBD1 for D (7 bases). The CDR3 spans 16 residues. CDR1 MRHNA and CDR2 SNTAGT come from the germline V gene. V was cut by 7 bases and J by 4 bases, with 20 bases left in between. The CDR3 sequence is CASKQQGEERYNEQFF. The DNA for the CDR3 is TGTGCCAGCAAACAGCAGGGGGAGGAAAGGTACAATGAGCAGTTCTTC.

This chain links TRBV10-3 with TRBJ1-1; possible D gene TRBD1, 6 bases. Germline values: CDR1 ENHRY, CDR2 SYGVKD. CDR3 length equals 14 residues. Between the trimmed V and J ends, which lost 10 bases and 1 base, there was a span of 16 bases. As DNA, the CDR3 is TGTGCCACGCTACAGGGATTGGGGAACACTGAAGCTTTCTTT. Protein: CATLQGLGNTEAFF.

This chain joins TRBV19 and TRBJ2-1; D might be TRBD1 (5 bases). This CDR3 region has 11 residues. In germline, CDR1 is LNHDA, CDR2 SQIVND (reference sequence). The V gene lost 5 bases and the J gene lost 7 bases, with 6 bases spanning the gap. The CDR3 coding sequence is TGTGCCAGTAGTCCAGGGAATGAGCAGTTCTTC. The encoded protein is CASSPGNEQFF.